This entry describes one T cell receptor beta chain. Its antigen remains unidentified. J lost 6 bases, V lost 3 bases, and 5 bases had no gene match. In germline, CDR1 is MNHEY, CDR2 SVGAGI. This CDR3 is 14 amino acids long. This specimen comes from a study of early stage breast cancer tumors. Study at large: Each sample averaged roughly 9.6-fold read coverage.

TCRdb's table, derived via immunoSEQ multiplex PCR, lists solely in-frame clones and lacks some. This table holds around 50,000 clones, 65% to 90% found once. Overall study findings and caveats: Unsorted bulk genomic DNA sequencing lacked pairing and functional marker data.

J is TRBJ1-3 and V is TRBV6-5; 7 bases map to TRBD1. The source of this sequence is a person in their fifties with breast cancer. Sequenced input: blood. The CDR3 DNA reads as TGTGCCAGCAGTTATCAACAGGGGTCAAACACCATATATTTT. Its protein product is CASSYQQGSNTIYF.